The entry below gives a single TCR beta chain sequence along with its context. Its antigen is as yet unknown. Germline V CDR1 and CDR2: SGHRS, YFSETQ. This CDR3 comprises 14 residues. The germline V and J ends were trimmed by 3 bases and 5 bases, with 9 bases remaining between them. This sample was taken from a study of CD8+ T cells in alopecia areata. Study results and caveats: Lesional scalp exceeded normal scalp in clonality, especially in alopecia totalis/universalis.

Both peripheral blood and punch biopsies of lesional scalp skin were obtained from patients who had alopecia areata. Once RNA had been extracted, it was reverse transcribed into cDNA to act as the sequencing template. Data came from immunoSEQ multiplex PCR; TCRdb stores just in-frame clones and leaves some out. Of almost 35,000 clones in the sample, around three fifths were seen once. The genes are TRBV5-1 and TRBJ1-6; tentatively, D is TRBD1 (6 bases). The material sequenced was NKG2D-high CD8+ T cells sorted from blood. The receptor was derived from a human donor with alopecia areata. CDR3: CASSSTGDNSPLHF. The DNA of the CDR3 is TGCGCCAGCAGCTCGACAGGTGATAATTCACCCCTCCACTTT.